A selection of T cell receptor beta chains follows, all from one sample in a study of vaccination and CD4 T cells after COVID-19. In TCRdb, the PCR reads were re-called with MiXCR into one record per CDR3 protein. The sample lists about 11,000 distinct CDR3 sequences; roughly 46% were seen once. Their specific antigens are unknown. Specimen: CD4+ T cells from blood, cultured in vitro. The receptors originated from a human donor who had recovered from COVID-19. Both conserved end residues are part of each CDR3. Each record gives: V gene, D gene, J gene, clone size, CDR3 protein, CDR3 DNA. The D gene is left open where the match is weak. Clone size is shown for a subset of rows, as once, few, many or a class of expanded clone.

TRBV15,-,TRBJ2-7,-,CVTSRSTFYEQYF,TGTGTCACCAGCCGATCCACCTTCTACGAGCAGTACTTC
TRBV24-1,TRBD1,TRBJ2-1,-,CATSARTGGSYNEQFF,TGTGCCACCAGTGCCCGGACAGGGGGGTCCTACAATGAGCAGTTCTTC
TRBV12-3/TRBV12-4,-,TRBJ1-6,few,CASSLQGTFYNSPLHF,TGTGCCAGCAGTCTTCAGGGAACGTTCTATAATTCACCCCTCCACTTT
TRBV10-3,TRBD1,TRBJ2-2,-,CASRGTGNTGELFF,TGTGCCAGCCGAGGGACAGGGAACACCGGGGAGCTGTTTTTT
TRBV19,TRBD1,TRBJ2-3,medium-sized,CASRSGAGGKFLYF,TGTGCCAGTAGGTCTGGGGCAGGGGGCAAGTTCTTGTATTTT
TRBV7-9,-,TRBJ2-5,few,CASSFGGQPVVETQYF,TGTGCCAGCAGCTTCGGGGGGCAGCCTGTCGTAGAGACCCAGTACTTC
TRBV10-3,TRBD1,TRBJ2-2,-,CAIREGQDGELFF,TGTGCCATCAGGGAAGGACAGGACGGGGAGCTGTTTTTT
TRBV20-1,TRBD1,TRBJ1-1,-,CSASRGTGGASPGGAFF,TGCAGTGCTAGTAGGGGGACAGGGGGCGCAAGTCCTGGTGGGGCTTTCTTT
TRBV27,-,TRBJ2-1,-,CASSPRGMRSYNEQFF,TGTGCCAGCAGTCCAAGAGGGATGAGGTCCTACAATGAGCAGTTCTTC
TRBV7-2,TRBD2,TRBJ2-5,few,CASSLAGLAGPVQETQYF,TGTGCCAGCAGCTTAGCGGGACTAGCGGGACCAGTTCAAGAGACCCAGTACTTC
TRBV11-2,TRBD1,TRBJ1-1,few,CASTDVRGRGEAFF,TGTGCCAGCACCGATGTGAGGGGGCGGGGTGAAGCTTTCTTT
TRBV7-2,-,TRBJ2-2,-,CASSLHSGATFGELFF,TGTGCCAGCAGCTTACATAGCGGCGCTACATTCGGGGAGCTGTTTTTT
TRBV12-3/TRBV12-4,-,TRBJ1-5,-,CASRTGTNQPQHF,TGTGCCAGCAGAACAGGGACGAATCAGCCCCAGCATTTT
TRBV6-2/TRBV6-3,-,TRBJ1-1,-,CASSSPRVVEAFF,TGTGCCAGCAGTTCCCCGAGGGTAGTTGAAGCTTTCTTT
TRBV10-3,-,TRBJ1-5,-,CAPTRGAEQPQHF,TGTGCCCCTACGCGCGGGGCGGAGCAGCCCCAGCATTTT
TRBV7-6,-,TRBJ1-1,-,CASSLVSGRNTEAFF,TGTGCCAGCAGCTTAGTGTCGGGGAGGAACACTGAAGCTTTCTTT
TRBV5-1,-,TRBJ2-3,once,CASSLGGKVADTQYF,TGCGCCAGCAGCTTGGGAGGGAAGGTAGCAGATACGCAGTATTTT
TRBV14,-,TRBJ1-6,-,CASSQETVISPLHF,TGTGCCAGCAGCCAAGAAACAGTAATCTCACCCCTCCACTTT
TRBV6-5,-,TRBJ1-3,-,CASSYTRPRSGNTIYF,TGTGCCAGCAGTTACACAAGACCCCGGAGTGGAAACACCATATATTTT
TRBV27,-,TRBJ1-2,few,CASSLRGIGGYTF,TGTGCCAGCAGTTTACGGGGCATCGGTGGCTACACCTTC
TRBV30,TRBD2,TRBJ2-5,-,CAWSAGGQTQYF,TGTGCCTGGTCGGCGGGGGGGCAGACCCAGTACTTC
TRBV10-3,-,TRBJ1-4,-,CASTTGREKLFF,TGTGCCAGCACCACAGGGAGAGAAAAACTGTTTTTT
TRBV5-1,-,TRBJ1-4,-,CASSIPPNEKLFF,TGCGCCAGCTCCATCCCCCCTAATGAAAAACTGTTTTTT
TRBV6-2/TRBV6-3,TRBD2,TRBJ2-1,-,CASSYSSGLANEQFF,TGTGCCAGCAGTTACTCGTCGGGACTAGCAAATGAGCAGTTCTTC
TRBV5-4,-,TRBJ1-5,-,CASSLRGRHSNQPQHF,TGTGCCAGCAGCCTACGGGGACGCCATAGCAATCAGCCCCAGCATTTT
TRBV19,TRBD1,TRBJ1-2,few,CASRRTGTGALYGYTF,TGTGCCAGTAGAAGGACCGGGACAGGGGCCCTCTATGGCTACACCTTC
TRBV7-6,-,TRBJ2-6,-,CASSPSGANVLTF,TGTGCCAGCAGCCCATCTGGGGCCAACGTCCTGACTTTC
TRBV11-2,-,TRBJ2-7,-,CASSSARTASSYEQYF,TGTGCCAGCAGCTCCGCTCGGACCGCCAGCTCCTACGAGCAGTACTTC
TRBV6-1,-,TRBJ1-4,-,CASRREKLFF,TGTGCCTCGCGGAGGGAAAAACTGTTTTTT
TRBV14,-,TRBJ2-5,-,CASSQASGRGTQYF,TGTGCCAGCAGCCAGGCATCGGGTCGGGGGACCCAGTACTTC
TRBV5-4,-,TRBJ1-6,-,CASSWLVGTRNSPLHF,TGTGCCAGCAGCTGGCTCGTTGGGACGCGTAATTCACCCCTCCACTTT
TRBV20-1,TRBD2,TRBJ2-3,-,CSARDWRGVADTQYF,TGCAGTGCTAGAGATTGGCGGGGGGTGGCAGATACGCAGTATTTT
TRBV5-1,TRBD2,TRBJ2-5,-,CASSLAGGETQYF,TGCGCCAGCAGCTTGGCGGGGGGAGAGACCCAGTACTTC
TRBV9,-,TRBJ1-2,-,CASSKRGYGYTF,TGTGCCAGCAGCAAGAGGGGGTATGGCTACACCTTC
TRBV7-2,TRBD2,TRBJ2-1,few,CASSLVAGENNEQFF,TGTGCCAGCAGCTTAGTAGCGGGGGAGAACAATGAGCAGTTCTTC
TRBV6-5,-,TRBJ1-4,few,CASSYQGRNNEKLFF,TGTGCCAGCAGTTACCAGGGACGGAATAATGAAAAACTGTTTTTT
TRBV20-1,TRBD2,TRBJ2-4,few,CSADYTQGGNIQYF,TGCAGTGCCGACTACACCCAGGGAGGGAACATTCAGTACTTC
TRBV10-3,-,TRBJ1-5,-,CAISESGGLIEPQHF,TGTGCCATCAGTGAGTCTGGGGGTTTGATTGAGCCCCAGCATTTT
TRBV19,-,TRBJ1-2,-,CASRGVGQGIHGYTF,TGTGCCAGTAGAGGTGTTGGGCAGGGGATTCATGGCTACACCTTC
TRBV6-5,-,TRBJ2-1,few,CASRYSFLYNEQFF,TGTGCCAGCAGGTACAGCTTCCTTTACAATGAGCAGTTCTTC
TRBV24-1,-,TRBJ2-2,-,CATRLEGTGELFF,TGTGCCACCCGCCTAGAAGGCACCGGGGAGCTGTTTTTT
TRBV18,TRBD1,TRBJ1-2,once,CASSPFQGDYGYTF,TGTGCCAGCTCACCATTCCAGGGGGACTATGGCTACACCTTC
TRBV10-3,TRBD2,TRBJ2-3,-,CAIRQRGDTDTQYF,TGTGCCATCAGGCAGCGGGGGGACACAGATACGCAGTATTTT
TRBV27,-,TRBJ1-3,once,CASSSSVWGLGDTIYF,TGTGCCAGCAGTTCGTCAGTGTGGGGGCTTGGAGACACCATATATTTT
TRBV19,TRBD1,TRBJ2-1,-,CASILDRDRSLSEFF,TGTGCCAGTATTCTAGACCGGGACAGGAGTCTGTCCGAGTTCTTC
TRBV20-1,-,TRBJ1-6,few,CSARGATGNSPLHF,TGCAGTGCTAGAGGGGCCACGGGGAATTCACCCCTCCACTTT
TRBV6-2/TRBV6-3,TRBD2,TRBJ2-1,few,CASSYDAQTSGVVYEQFF,TGTGCCAGCAGTTACGATGCTCAAACTAGCGGGGTTGTCTATGAGCAGTTCTTC
TRBV20-1,-,TRBJ1-1,-,CSARANSRTEAFF,TGCAGTGCTAGAGCTAATTCACGAACTGAAGCTTTCTTT
TRBV30,-,TRBJ2-7,-,CAWSVLFGRTSYEQYF,TGTGCCTGGAGTGTACTATTTGGGAGAACCTCCTACGAGCAGTACTTC
TRBV20-1,-,TRBJ1-1,few,CSALRGAKNTEAFF,TGCAGTGCCCTGAGGGGGGCCAAGAACACTGAAGCTTTCTTT
TRBV2,-,TRBJ2-5,few,CASSPPSNKETQYF,TGTGCCAGCAGCCCGCCCAGCAATAAAGAGACCCAGTACTTC
TRBV5-6,-,TRBJ2-3,-,CASSLTGNTDTQYF,TGTGCCAGCAGCCTGACGGGGAACACAGATACGCAGTATTTT
TRBV3-1,-,TRBJ1-1,-,CASSQAQMNTEAFF,TGTGCCAGCAGCCAAGCCCAGATGAACACTGAAGCTTTCTTT
TRBV12-3/TRBV12-4,-,TRBJ2-7,-,CASSSDASYEQYF,TGTGCCAGCAGTTCGGACGCCTCCTACGAGCAGTACTTC
TRBV6-1,-,TRBJ1-3,few,CASSPSGETIYF,TGTGCCAGCAGTCCGTCCGGGGAGACCATATATTTT